Below are 9 T cell receptor beta chains sequenced from a single sample in a study of vaccination and CD4 T cells after COVID-19. Oncomine TCR Beta short-read sequencing was applied to DNA from cultured CD4+ T cells. TCRdb processed the PCR reads anew with MiXCR; each CDR3 protein has one entry. The sample lists under 25,000 distinct CDR3 sequences; 40% to 50% were seen once. Stated treatment: roughly nine-day PBMC culture with coronavirus spike peptide pools or control peptides (ViraFEST assay). These receptors lack a known antigen. The sequencing input was cultured CD4+ T cells from blood. The receptors here all came from a human donor with COVID-19.

This sequence joins TRBV19 and TRBJ2-5, with 7 bases matching TRBD2. The V gene's germline CDR1 is LNHDA and CDR2 SQIVND (reference sequence). CDR3 length equals 16 residues. V lost 0 bases, J lost 5 bases, and 9 bases stayed unmatched. The CDR3 DNA is TGTGCCAGTAGTATAGATCCTGCATTGGGGGGGGAGACCCAGTACTTC. The encoded protein is CASSIDPALGGETQYF.

This sequence joins TRBV7-2 and TRBJ1-2; tentatively, D is TRBD1 (5 bases). Per germline, CDR1 SGHTA and CDR2 FQGNSA. The CDR3 covers 14 residues. V gave up 4 bases and J gave up 6 bases, with 15 bases separating them. CDR3 residues: CASSSPSGGDGYTF. In DNA form, the CDR3 reads TGTGCCAGCAGCTCCCCTTCCGGGGGAGATGGCTACACCTTC.

The chain joins TRBV5-6 to TRBJ1-2; a possible D gene is TRBD1 (5 bases). Germline CDR1 reads SGHDT; CDR2 reads YYEEEE. V shed 0 bases and J shed 3 bases, with 12 bases lying between them. The length of the CDR3 is 15 residues. The CDR3 loop reads CASSLVLGRYYGYTF. Written as DNA, the CDR3 is TGTGCCAGCAGCTTGGTGCTGGGGCGATACTATGGCTACACCTTC. Full variable domain (remainder filled in from reference TRBV5-6 and TRBJ1-2): DAGVTQSPTHLIKTRGQQVTLRCSPKSGHDTVSWYQQALGQGPQFIFQYYEEEERQRGNFPDRFSGHQFPNYSSELNVNALLLGDSALYLCASSLVLGRYYGYTFGSGTRLTVV.

The chain carries TRBV19 and TRBJ1-2; D is possibly TRBD1 (5 bases). The CDR3 length is 13 residues. V lost 0 bases to trimming and J lost 8 bases, with 10 bases between them. Germline CDR1 is LNHDA and CDR2 is SQIVND (reference sequence). CDR3 nucleotide sequence: TGTGCCAGTAGTATAGATCCGAGACAGGGCTACACCTTC. It yields the protein CASSIDPRQGYTF.

This chain links TRBV5-1 with TRBJ2-3; the D is unclear. CDR3 length: 14 residues. V lost 0 bases and J 1 base, leaving 6 bases between the germline ends. Germline V gene data show CDR1 as SGHRS and CDR2 as YFSETQ. This chain's CDR3 is CASSLGYRTDTQYF. The CDR3 DNA reads TGCGCCAGCAGCTTGGGATACCGCACAGATACGCAGTATTTT. Variable domain in full (rest from reference TRBV5-1 and TRBJ2-3): KAGVTQTPRYLIKTRGQQVTLSCSPISGHRSVSWYQQTPGQGLQFLFEYFSETQRNKGNFPGRFSGRQFSNSRSEMNVSTLELGDSALYLCASSLGYRTDTQYFGPGTRLTVL.

This chain uses TRBV18 with TRBJ1-6; TRBD1 aligns across 7 bases. The CDR3 runs 15 residues. With V trimmed by 3 bases and J by 8 bases, 7 bases remained unmatched. Per germline, CDR1 KGHSH and CDR2 LQKENI. CDR3 DNA sequence: TGTGCCAGCTCACCCGGGACAGACAATTATTCACCCCTCCACTTT. It yields the protein CASSPGTDNYSPLHF.

V and J are TRBV3-1 and TRBJ2-7; D is unresolved. Germline values: CDR1 LGHDT, CDR2 YNNKEL (reference sequence). The CDR3 is 11 residues long. Trimming pared 0 bases from V and 6 bases from J, leaving 3 bases between. The CDR3 coding sequence is TGTGCCAGCAGCCAAGATTCCGAGCAGTACTTC. It codes for CASSQDSEQYF.

This chain joins TRBV11-2 and TRBJ2-5, with 9 positions matching TRBD2. The CDR3 consists of 17 residues. The J segment lost 5 bases and the V segment lost 0 bases, leaving 10 bases of the junction unmatched. The germline CDR1 and CDR2 sequences are SGHAT and FQNNGV. The CDR3 is CASSLDKILAGRETQYF. The CDR3 nucleotides are TGTGCCAGCAGCTTAGATAAAATCCTAGCGGGGCGGGAGACCCAGTACTTC.

This clonotype was picked up a small number of times. This chain joins TRBV7-6 and TRBJ2-5, with TRBD2 matching over 8 bases. This CDR3 comprises 15 residues. Trimming took 5 bases from V and 8 from J; bases not matched to a gene: 13. Per germline, CDR1 SGHVS and CDR2 FNYEAQ. CDR3 region: CASSRTEAGAPTQYF. The CDR3 DNA reads TGTGCCAGCAGCCGGACCGAAGCGGGGGCTCCCACCCAGTACTTC.